This is a list of T cell receptor beta chains from one sample in a study of T-cell memory formation after mild COVID-19. TCRdb reprocessed the 5' RACE reads via MiXCR and lists one record per CDR3 protein. The data contain 300,000 to 350,000 distinct CDR3 sequences, over 10% of them singletons. Sequencing was performed on PBMCs or a T cell subset sorted from them (not recorded which). The source is a man between 18 and 35 years old who had mild COVID-19 (a few samples of this study predate the infection). Cell type and time point are not known. The CDR3 runs from the conserved cysteine through the conserved F or W. A D gene is named only where the DNA matches it firmly. Only some rows state a clone size, as once, few, many or a class for expanded clones.

clone size,J gene,D gene,V gene,CDR3 length,CDR3 DNA,CDR3 protein
many,TRBJ2-5,TRBD1,TRBV5-1,15,TGCGCCAGCAGCTTCGGGACAGCCCTACAAGAGACCCAGTACTTC,CASSFGTALQETQYF
.,TRBJ1-5,.,TRBV6-2/TRBV6-3,15,TGTGCCAGCAGACCTCTACCTGGGGGGGATCAGCCCCAGCATTTT,CASRPLPGGDQPQHF
few,TRBJ1-3,TRBD1,TRBV7-2,17,TGTGCCAGCAGCCCCTTATACAGGGGTCCCTCTGGAAACACCATATATTTT,CASSPLYRGPSGNTIYF
.,TRBJ2-1,.,TRBV4-3,16,TGCGCCAGCAGCCGCCCGCGGGCGGGGCTTGATCATGAGCAGTTCTTC,CASSRPRAGLDHEQFF
many,TRBJ1-2,.,TRBV12-3/TRBV12-4,12,TGTGCCAGCAGAGAGGACTCCTATGGCTACACCTTC,CASREDSYGYTF
few,TRBJ1-1,.,TRBV11-2,17,TGTGCCAGCAGCATTGGGAGGCGGGGAATAGGAAGCACTGAAGCTTTCTTT,CASSIGRRGIGSTEAFF
.,TRBJ1-1,.,TRBV5-1,13,TGCGCCAGCAGCTTTGACAGTTGGACTGAAGCTTTCTTT,CASSFDSWTEAFF
.,TRBJ1-2,.,TRBV3-1,14,TGTGCCAGCAGCCGACAAGAGGGAATTCTGGGCTACACCTTC,CASSRQEGILGYTF
.,TRBJ2-3,.,TRBV9,13,TGTGCCAGCAGCCAACCGCCGGACGATACGCAGTATTTT,CASSQPPDDTQYF
.,TRBJ1-4,.,TRBV7-8,16,TGTGCCAGCAGCTTACGTCGGCGGATCCCGGGTGAAAAACTGTTTTTT,CASSLRRRIPGEKLFF
few,TRBJ2-7,TRBD1,TRBV15,15,TGTGCCACCAGCAGACACAGGGGTTTGGCCTACGAGCAGTACTTC,CATSRHRGLAYEQYF
many,TRBJ1-6,.,TRBV12-3/TRBV12-4,14,TGTGCCAGCAGTCAGGACACCTATAATTCACCCCTCCACTTT,CASSQDTYNSPLHF